These T cell receptor beta chains were read from a single sample in a study of T-cell reconstitution after alpha-beta-depleted transplantation in children. Via MiXCR, TCRdb re-called the PCR reads, giving one row per CDR3 protein. The sample consists of 280,000 or so distinct CDR3 sequences, roughly 10% of them appearing once. The sequencing used peripheral blood, collected 180 days after TCRalphabeta/CD19-depleted stem cell transplant. All receptors derive from a male patient aged 2 to 10 who had a stem cell transplant for chronic granulomatous disease, so the T cells may come from the graft donor. The CDR3 runs from the conserved cysteine through the conserved F or W. Fields, in order: J gene, clone size, V gene, D gene, CDR3 DNA, CDR3 protein. D genes are given only for firm matches. Clone sizes are given selectively: once, few, many, or a class where the clone is expanded.

>TRBJ2-5|many|TRBV7-2|.
TGTGCCAGCAGCTTAACGGCAGGGCAAGAGACCCAGTACTTC
CASSLTAGQETQYF
>TRBJ1-5|.|TRBV19|TRBD1
TGTGCCAGTGAGAGGACAGGGCACCAGCCCCAGCATTTT
CASERTGHQPQHF
>TRBJ1-6|many|TRBV20-1|.
TGCAGTGCTAGGGTCCCTGGTTCACCCCTCCACTTT
CSARVPGSPLHF
>TRBJ2-6|.|TRBV12-3/TRBV12-4|TRBD1
TGTGCCAGCAGTTACAGACAGGGGAGTGGGGCCAACGTCCTGACTTTC
CASSYRQGSGANVLTF
>TRBJ2-7|many|TRBV20-1|TRBD1
TGCAGTGCTAGAGTTCTCACGACAGGGCCCGGGGAGCAGTACTTC
CSARVLTTGPGEQYF
>TRBJ2-5|few|TRBV20-1|.
TGCAGTGCCGTCGAACGGGGGCGCCGGGAGACCCAGTACTTC
CSAVERGRRETQYF
>TRBJ2-7|many|TRBV29-1|.
TGCAGCGTTGAAACCGGGCAGGGATACGAGCAGTACTTC
CSVETGQGYEQYF
>TRBJ2-1|.|TRBV18|TRBD2
TGTGCCAGCTCACCTAGCGGGAAAGTGAGGTACAATGAGCAGTTCTTC
CASSPSGKVRYNEQFF
>TRBJ2-1|few|TRBV18|TRBD1
TGTGCCAGCTCGCGGCTAGACAGGGCGAGCTCCTACAATGAGCAGTTCTTC
CASSRLDRASSYNEQFF
>TRBJ1-3|.|TRBV12-3/TRBV12-4|TRBD1
TGTGCCAGCAGTCCTAGACAGGGGTTAGGCTCTGGAAACACCATATATTTT
CASSPRQGLGSGNTIYF
>TRBJ2-3|many|TRBV7-2|TRBD2
TGTGCCAGCAGCTTAGCTAGCAGAGCGGGGGGCCGGCGAGGTACGCAGTATTTT
CASSLASRAGGRRGTQYF
>TRBJ2-1|many|TRBV5-5|.
TGTGCCAGCAGCAGGGATGTGGGTGGTAGGGCGAATGAGCAGTTCTTC
CASSRDVGGRANEQFF
>TRBJ2-1|many|TRBV3-1|TRBD1
TGTGCCAGCAGCCTCAGCGGGACAGGGGTCTCGGCGTTCTTC
CASSLSGTGVSAFF
>TRBJ2-1|many|TRBV5-1|TRBD2
TGCGCCAGCCGCCTCTGGGCGGGAGACTACAATGAGCAGTTCTTC
CASRLWAGDYNEQFF
>TRBJ2-1|many|TRBV6-5|.
TGTGCCAGCAGTTGGCCGTCTTCCCCAGACCCTTCCTACAATGAGCAGTTCTTC
CASSWPSSPDPSYNEQFF
>TRBJ1-3|many|TRBV12-5|.
TGTGCTAGTGGTTTGGAACTACAGGGCTTTGGAAACACCATATATTTT
CASGLELQGFGNTIYF
>TRBJ2-3|many|TRBV18|.
TGTGCCAGCTCACCATCGGGCACAGATACGCAGTATTTT
CASSPSGTDTQYF
>TRBJ1-1|.|TRBV28|.
TGTGCCAGCAGTTTAGTACAGCCGGAAGCTTTCTTT
CASSLVQPEAFF
>TRBJ2-7|many|TRBV20-1|.
TGCAGTGCTAGATCCGATACAGGTGCCTACGAGCAGTACTTC
CSARSDTGAYEQYF
>TRBJ2-3|.|TRBV23-1|.
TGCGCCAGCAGCCCTATCCCGACTTTCACAGATACGCAGTATTTT
CASSPIPTFTDTQYF